A selection of T cell receptor beta chains follows, all from one sample in a study of blood T cell repertoires in COVID-19. Assay used: immunoSEQ multiplex PCR; TCRdb lists only in-frame clones, some missing. Of a few hundred thousand clones detected, around 88% appear once; the ten largest clones hold roughly 6.3%. Sequencing was carried out using PBMCs or T cells enriched from blood (not recorded which). Every receptor here comes from a woman between 40 and 55 years old who had recovered from COVID-19. Each CDR3 is given with its conserved first and last residue. The D gene is left open where the match is weak. Only part of the rows carry a size: once, few, many, or a class if the clone is expanded.

j_gene: TRBJ2-1; abundance: .; v_gene: TRBV5-1; len: 15; d_gene: TRBD2; CDR3aa: CASNSAGSSYNEQFF; CDR3nt: TGCGCCAGCAATTCAGCGGGGAGCTCCTACAATGAGCAGTTCTTC
j_gene: TRBJ1-1; abundance: .; v_gene: TRBV7-2; len: 14; d_gene: .; CDR3aa: CASTLPGYGTEAFF; CDR3nt: TGTGCCAGCACCCTTCCAGGATATGGGACTGAAGCTTTCTTT
j_gene: TRBJ2-3; abundance: once; v_gene: TRBV6-5; len: 14; d_gene: .; CDR3aa: CASTPSQTHHTQYF; CDR3nt: TGTGCCAGCACTCCCTCCCAGACACATCATACGCAGTATTTT
j_gene: TRBJ2-1; abundance: .; v_gene: TRBV9; len: 15; d_gene: .; CDR3aa: CASSVASGSAGEQFF; CDR3nt: TGTGCCAGCAGCGTAGCGAGCGGGTCGGCTGGGGAGCAGTTCTTC
j_gene: TRBJ2-7; abundance: .; v_gene: TRBV7-8; len: 16; d_gene: TRBD2; CDR3aa: CASSHQGLDVWYEQYF; CDR3nt: TGTGCCAGCAGCCACCAAGGACTAGACGTTTGGTACGAGCAGTACTTC
j_gene: TRBJ2-7; abundance: .; v_gene: TRBV7-2; len: 12; d_gene: .; CDR3aa: CASSFFSYEQYF; CDR3nt: TGTGCCAGCAGCTTCTTCTCCTACGAGCAGTACTTC
j_gene: TRBJ1-2; abundance: once; v_gene: TRBV9; len: 13; d_gene: TRBD1; CDR3aa: CASSPGPGQTYTF; CDR3nt: TGTGCCAGCAGCCCGGGCCCGGGACAGACCTACACCTTC
j_gene: TRBJ2-1; abundance: .; v_gene: TRBV4-2; len: 13; d_gene: .; CDR3aa: CASSQASRDEQFF; CDR3nt: TGTGCCAGCAGCCAAGCCTCCCGCGATGAGCAGTTCTTC
j_gene: TRBJ1-5; abundance: once; v_gene: TRBV11-2; len: 13; d_gene: .; CDR3aa: CASSSHRNQPQHF; CDR3nt: TGTGCCAGCAGCTCGCATAGAAATCAGCCCCAGCATTTT
j_gene: TRBJ2-1; abundance: .; v_gene: TRBV6-5; len: 15; d_gene: TRBD2; CDR3aa: CASSPTSPDLYEQFF; CDR3nt: TGTGCCAGCAGCCCGACTAGCCCCGACCTTTATGAGCAGTTCTTC
j_gene: TRBJ2-4; abundance: .; v_gene: TRBV5-1; len: 15; d_gene: .; CDR3aa: CASSLGGANQNIQYF; CDR3nt: TGCGCCAGCAGCTTGGGCGGGGCCAACCAAAACATTCAGTACTTC
j_gene: TRBJ1-5; abundance: .; v_gene: TRBV7-6; len: 17; d_gene: TRBD1; CDR3aa: CASSPTTPGQGGQPQHF; CDR3nt: TGTGCCAGCAGCCCAACAACTCCGGGACAGGGGGGTCAGCCCCAGCATTTT
j_gene: TRBJ2-3; abundance: .; v_gene: TRBV15; len: 16; d_gene: TRBD2; CDR3aa: CATSGETSGRIDTQYF; CDR3nt: TGTGCCACCAGCGGAGAGACTAGCGGGAGAATAGATACGCAGTATTTT
j_gene: TRBJ2-3; abundance: .; v_gene: TRBV5-1; len: 13; d_gene: .; CDR3aa: CASSLNSPDTQYF; CDR3nt: TGCGCCAGCAGCTTGAATAGTCCAGATACGCAGTATTTT
j_gene: TRBJ2-1; abundance: .; v_gene: TRBV5-8; len: 18; d_gene: .; CDR3aa: CASSLAPLALRSYNEQFF; CDR3nt: TGTGCCAGCAGCTTGGCACCACTAGCTCTACGCTCCTACAATGAGCAGTTCTTC
j_gene: TRBJ2-2; abundance: .; v_gene: TRBV29-1; len: 13; d_gene: TRBD1; CDR3aa: CSADRGHTGELFF; CDR3nt: TGCAGCGCGGACAGGGGGCACACCGGGGAGCTGTTTTTT
j_gene: TRBJ2-4; abundance: .; v_gene: TRBV6-5; len: 15; d_gene: TRBD1; CDR3aa: CASSQLPGQGNIQYF; CDR3nt: TGTGCCAGCAGTCAACTCCCGGGACAGGGGAACATTCAGTACTTC
j_gene: TRBJ2-7; abundance: .; v_gene: TRBV9; len: 15; d_gene: .; CDR3aa: CASSVDPGGSYEQYF; CDR3nt: TGTGCCAGCAGCGTAGACCCTGGGGGGTCCTACGAGCAGTACTTC
j_gene: TRBJ2-1; abundance: .; v_gene: TRBV18; len: 17; d_gene: TRBD2; CDR3aa: CASSPPQAGRAYNEQFF; CDR3nt: TGTGCCAGCTCACCACCGCAAGCGGGAAGAGCCTACAATGAGCAGTTCTTC
j_gene: TRBJ2-5; abundance: .; v_gene: TRBV19; len: 13; d_gene: .; CDR3aa: CASSTNFQETQYF; CDR3nt: TGTGCCAGTAGTACCAATTTCCAAGAGACCCAGTACTTC
j_gene: TRBJ2-5; abundance: .; v_gene: TRBV10-3; len: 15; d_gene: TRBD2; CDR3aa: CAISGELAGQETQYF; CDR3nt: TGTGCCATCAGTGGCGAACTAGCGGGCCAAGAGACCCAGTACTTC
j_gene: TRBJ1-5; abundance: .; v_gene: TRBV19; len: 16; d_gene: TRBD1; CDR3aa: CASGGQGADSNQPQHF; CDR3nt: TGTGCCAGTGGGGGACAGGGGGCCGATAGCAATCAGCCCCAGCATTTT
j_gene: TRBJ2-7; abundance: few; v_gene: TRBV7-9; len: 14; d_gene: TRBD1; CDR3aa: CASSGRDRPYEQYF; CDR3nt: TGTGCCAGCAGCGGCCGGGACAGACCCTACGAGCAGTACTTC
j_gene: TRBJ2-1; abundance: .; v_gene: TRBV7-9; len: 13; d_gene: TRBD2; CDR3aa: CARGGLAGNEQFF; CDR3nt: TGTGCCAGGGGGGGACTAGCCGGCAATGAGCAGTTCTTC
j_gene: TRBJ2-5; abundance: .; v_gene: TRBV5-1; len: 15; d_gene: TRBD2; CDR3aa: CASSPHTGEGETQYF; CDR3nt: TGCGCCAGCAGCCCACACACGGGGGAGGGCGAGACCCAGTACTTC
j_gene: TRBJ1-3; abundance: .; v_gene: TRBV2; len: 16; d_gene: TRBD1; CDR3aa: CASSEDRGKSGNTIYF; CDR3nt: TGTGCCAGCAGTGAAGACAGGGGCAAGAGTGGAAACACCATATATTTT
j_gene: TRBJ2-7; abundance: .; v_gene: TRBV27; len: 15; d_gene: TRBD2; CDR3aa: CASSPVGGRGYEQYF; CDR3nt: TGTGCCAGCAGCCCCGTCGGCGGGAGGGGTTACGAGCAGTACTTC
j_gene: TRBJ1-1; abundance: .; v_gene: TRBV18; len: 14; d_gene: TRBD1; CDR3aa: CASSPGQGLGEAFF; CDR3nt: TGTGCCAGCTCACCGGGACAGGGTTTGGGTGAAGCTTTCTTT
j_gene: TRBJ1-2; abundance: .; v_gene: TRBV7-8; len: 14; d_gene: TRBD1; CDR3aa: CASSPRTGAYGYTF; CDR3nt: TGTGCCAGCAGCCCCCGGACAGGGGCCTATGGCTACACCTTC
j_gene: TRBJ1-5; abundance: .; v_gene: TRBV6-4; len: 18; d_gene: TRBD1; CDR3aa: CASSDPAGQGNFSQPQHF; CDR3nt: TGTGCCAGCAGTGACCCTGCCGGACAGGGAAATTTTAGTCAGCCCCAGCATTTT
j_gene: TRBJ2-5; abundance: .; v_gene: TRBV3-1/TRBV3-2; len: 17; d_gene: .; CDR3aa: CASSQDIKGLQGETQYF; CDR3nt: TGTGCCAGCAGCCAAGATATTAAGGGGCTCCAGGGAGAGACCCAGTACTTC
j_gene: TRBJ2-7; abundance: .; v_gene: TRBV7-4; len: 14; d_gene: .; CDR3aa: CASTIGEGGNEQYF; CDR3nt: TGTGCCAGCACTATAGGTGAGGGTGGCAACGAGCAGTACTTC
j_gene: TRBJ2-3; abundance: once; v_gene: TRBV27; len: 14; d_gene: .; CDR3aa: CASSYRALSNTQYF; CDR3nt: TGTGCCAGCAGTTATAGAGCTCTGTCAAATACGCAGTATTTT
j_gene: TRBJ1-1; abundance: few; v_gene: TRBV2; len: 14; d_gene: .; CDR3aa: CASSDLLFYTEAFF; CDR3nt: TGTGCCAGCAGTGATTTACTCTTCTACACTGAAGCTTTCTTT
j_gene: TRBJ2-7; abundance: .; v_gene: TRBV2; len: 14; d_gene: TRBD1; CDR3aa: CASCPGQGSHEQYF; CDR3nt: TGTGCCAGCTGCCCGGGACAGGGGTCCCACGAGCAGTACTTC
j_gene: TRBJ1-5; abundance: .; v_gene: TRBV7-2; len: 15; d_gene: .; CDR3aa: CASSLTGLRGQPQHF; CDR3nt: TGTGCCAGCAGCCTTACAGGGCTTAGAGGTCAGCCCCAGCATTTT
j_gene: TRBJ2-5; abundance: .; v_gene: TRBV5-1; len: 16; d_gene: TRBD1; CDR3aa: CASSLPGTAKQETQYF; CDR3nt: TGCGCCAGCAGCTTGCCAGGGACAGCGAAACAAGAGACCCAGTACTTC
j_gene: TRBJ2-3; abundance: .; v_gene: TRBV4-1; len: 13; d_gene: .; CDR3aa: CASSRIEFDTQYF; CDR3nt: TGCGCCAGCAGCAGAATAGAGTTTGATACGCAGTATTTT
j_gene: TRBJ1-4; abundance: .; v_gene: TRBV30; len: 12; d_gene: TRBD1; CDR3aa: CAWNRQGEKLFF; CDR3nt: TGTGCCTGGAACCGACAGGGCGAAAAACTGTTTTTT
j_gene: TRBJ1-2; abundance: .; v_gene: TRBV6-6; len: 12; d_gene: .; CDR3aa: CASRLRTDGYTF; CDR3nt: TGTGCCAGCAGACTAAGGACAGATGGCTACACCTTC
j_gene: TRBJ2-6; abundance: .; v_gene: TRBV19; len: 12; d_gene: .; CDR3aa: CASTGGANVLTF; CDR3nt: TGTGCCAGTACAGGTGGGGCCAACGTCCTGACTTTC
j_gene: TRBJ1-2; abundance: .; v_gene: TRBV2; len: 11; d_gene: .; CDR3aa: CASSEGSDYTF; CDR3nt: TGTGCCAGCAGTGAAGGGAGTGACTACACCTTC
j_gene: TRBJ1-2; abundance: once; v_gene: TRBV28; len: 13; d_gene: .; CDR3aa: CASSSGQFYGYTF; CDR3nt: TGTGCCAGCAGCTCCGGACAGTTCTATGGCTACACCTTC
j_gene: TRBJ2-7; abundance: .; v_gene: TRBV18; len: 13; d_gene: .; CDR3aa: CASSPRDFSEQYF; CDR3nt: TGTGCCAGCTCACCAAGGGACTTTAGCGAGCAGTACTTC
j_gene: TRBJ1-1; abundance: .; v_gene: TRBV5-1; len: 14; d_gene: .; CDR3aa: CASSTGQSNTEAFF; CDR3nt: TGCGCCAGCAGCACAGGGCAGTCTAACACTGAAGCTTTCTTT
j_gene: TRBJ1-5; abundance: once; v_gene: TRBV18; len: 14; d_gene: .; CDR3aa: CASSPASNNQPQHF; CDR3nt: TGTGCCAGCTCACCCGCGTCGAACAATCAGCCCCAGCATTTT
j_gene: TRBJ2-7; abundance: .; v_gene: TRBV19; len: 13; d_gene: TRBD1; CDR3aa: CASTPGQGAEQYF; CDR3nt: TGTGCCAGTACCCCAGGACAGGGGGCCGAGCAGTACTTC
j_gene: TRBJ1-2; abundance: .; v_gene: TRBV3-1/TRBV3-2; len: 14; d_gene: TRBD1; CDR3aa: CASSPRTGGTGYTF; CDR3nt: TGTGCCAGCAGCCCTCGGACAGGGGGGACAGGCTACACCTTC
j_gene: TRBJ2-5; abundance: .; v_gene: TRBV7-6; len: 13; d_gene: .; CDR3aa: CASSSSQGETQYF; CDR3nt: TGTGCCAGCAGCTCTAGTCAGGGAGAGACCCAGTACTTC
j_gene: TRBJ1-5; abundance: .; v_gene: TRBV2; len: 13; d_gene: TRBD1; CDR3aa: CASRTGTYQPQHF; CDR3nt: TGTGCCAGCCGGACAGGGACTTATCAGCCCCAGCATTTT
j_gene: TRBJ2-1; abundance: .; v_gene: TRBV5-1; len: 15; d_gene: TRBD2; CDR3aa: CASSLLGTSNNEQFF; CDR3nt: TGCGCCAGCAGCTTGCTCGGGACTAGCAACAATGAGCAGTTCTTC
j_gene: TRBJ2-6; abundance: once; v_gene: TRBV18; len: 15; d_gene: .; CDR3aa: CASSRRDSGANVLTF; CDR3nt: TGTGCCAGCTCCCGTCGGGATTCAGGGGCCAACGTCCTGACTTTC
j_gene: TRBJ2-6; abundance: .; v_gene: TRBV6-5; len: 16; d_gene: .; CDR3aa: CASSYSGSTGANVLTF; CDR3nt: TGTGCCAGCAGTTACTCCGGGAGCACTGGGGCCAACGTCCTGACTTTC
j_gene: TRBJ2-1; abundance: .; v_gene: TRBV18; len: 15; d_gene: TRBD2; CDR3aa: CASSPGAGGYNEQFF; CDR3nt: TGTGCCAGCTCACCTGGAGCGGGAGGGTACAATGAGCAGTTCTTC
j_gene: TRBJ1-4; abundance: .; v_gene: TRBV4-3; len: 16; d_gene: TRBD1; CDR3aa: CASSQSGTGGNEKLFF; CDR3nt: TGCGCCAGCAGCCAATCCGGGACAGGGGGTAATGAAAAACTGTTTTTT
j_gene: TRBJ1-1; abundance: .; v_gene: TRBV19; len: 19; d_gene: TRBD1; CDR3aa: CASPPYPLPGQGVSTEAFF; CDR3nt: TGTGCCAGTCCCCCATACCCCCTTCCGGGACAGGGGGTGTCTACTGAAGCTTTCTTT
j_gene: TRBJ2-7; abundance: .; v_gene: TRBV28; len: 14; d_gene: TRBD2; CDR3aa: CASSYRLAPYEQYF; CDR3nt: TGTGCCAGCAGCTATCGACTAGCCCCCTACGAGCAGTACTTC
j_gene: TRBJ1-2; abundance: .; v_gene: TRBV20-1; len: 13; d_gene: .; CDR3aa: CSASNDRQNGYTF; CDR3nt: TGCAGTGCTAGTAATGACAGACAGAATGGCTACACCTTC
j_gene: TRBJ2-1; abundance: .; v_gene: TRBV24-1; len: 17; d_gene: TRBD2; CDR3aa: CATSAPLAGGPLVEQFF; CDR3nt: TGTGCCACCAGTGCCCCACTAGCGGGAGGGCCATTGGTTGAGCAGTTCTTC
j_gene: TRBJ2-5; abundance: .; v_gene: TRBV9; len: 16; d_gene: TRBD2; CDR3aa: CASSGNQREDPETQYF; CDR3nt: TGTGCCAGCAGCGGAAACCAGCGGGAGGACCCAGAGACCCAGTACTTC